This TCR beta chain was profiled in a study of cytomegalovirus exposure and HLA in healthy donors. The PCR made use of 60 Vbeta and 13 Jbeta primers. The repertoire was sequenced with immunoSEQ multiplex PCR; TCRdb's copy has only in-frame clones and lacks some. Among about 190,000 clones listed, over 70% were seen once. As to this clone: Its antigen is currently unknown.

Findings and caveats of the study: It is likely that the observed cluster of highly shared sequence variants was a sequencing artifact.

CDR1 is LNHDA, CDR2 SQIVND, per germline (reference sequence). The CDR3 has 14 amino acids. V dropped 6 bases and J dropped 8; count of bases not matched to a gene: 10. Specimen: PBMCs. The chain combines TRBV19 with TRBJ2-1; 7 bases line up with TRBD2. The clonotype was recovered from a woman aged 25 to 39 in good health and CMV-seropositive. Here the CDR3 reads CASRSPGGVDEQFF. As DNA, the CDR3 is TGTGCCAGTAGGTCACCGGGAGGTGTCGATGAGCAGTTCTTC.